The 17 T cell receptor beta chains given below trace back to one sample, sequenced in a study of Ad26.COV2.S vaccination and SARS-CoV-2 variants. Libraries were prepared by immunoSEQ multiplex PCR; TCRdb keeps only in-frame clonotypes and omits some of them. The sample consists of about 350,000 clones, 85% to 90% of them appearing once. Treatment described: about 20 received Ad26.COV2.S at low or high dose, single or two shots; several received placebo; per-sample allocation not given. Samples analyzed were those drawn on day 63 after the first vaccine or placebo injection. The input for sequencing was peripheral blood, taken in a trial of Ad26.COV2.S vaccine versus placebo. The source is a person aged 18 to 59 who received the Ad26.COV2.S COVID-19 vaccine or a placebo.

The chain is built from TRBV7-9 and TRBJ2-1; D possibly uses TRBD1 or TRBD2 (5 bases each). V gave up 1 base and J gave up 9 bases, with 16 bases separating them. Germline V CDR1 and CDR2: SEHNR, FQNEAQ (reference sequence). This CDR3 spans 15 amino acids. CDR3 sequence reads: CASSLGSSWGTEQFF. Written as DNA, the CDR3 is TGTGCCAGCAGCTTAGGGTCGTCGTGGGGGACTGAGCAGTTCTTC.

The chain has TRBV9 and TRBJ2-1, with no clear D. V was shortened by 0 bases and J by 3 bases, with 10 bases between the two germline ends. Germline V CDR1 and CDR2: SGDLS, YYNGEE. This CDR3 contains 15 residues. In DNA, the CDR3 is TGTGCCAGCAGCGTAGCTGGGGATTTCTACAATGAGCAGTTCTTC. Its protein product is CASSVAGDFYNEQFF.

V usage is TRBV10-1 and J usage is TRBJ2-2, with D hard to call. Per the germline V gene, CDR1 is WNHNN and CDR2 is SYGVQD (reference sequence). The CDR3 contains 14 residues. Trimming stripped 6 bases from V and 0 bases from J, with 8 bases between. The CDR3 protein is CASRETANTGELFF. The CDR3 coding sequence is TGCGCCAGCAGGGAGACTGCGAACACCGGGGAGCTGTTTTTT.

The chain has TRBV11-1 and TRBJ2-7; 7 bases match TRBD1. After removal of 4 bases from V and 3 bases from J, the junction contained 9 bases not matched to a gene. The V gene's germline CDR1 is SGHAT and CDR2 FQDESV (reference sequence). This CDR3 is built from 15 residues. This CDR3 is CASSYFMGQRYEQYF. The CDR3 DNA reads TGTGCCAGCAGCTACTTTATGGGACAGCGCTACGAGCAGTACTTC.

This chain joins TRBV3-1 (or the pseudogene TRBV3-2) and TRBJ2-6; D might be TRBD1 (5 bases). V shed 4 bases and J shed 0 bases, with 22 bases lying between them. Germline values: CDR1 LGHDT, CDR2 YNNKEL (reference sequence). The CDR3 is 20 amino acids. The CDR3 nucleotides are TGTGCCAGCAGCCTAGAAGGTAGGGGTATGCGCCGCTCTGGGGCCAACGTCCTGACTTTC. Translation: CASSLEGRGMRRSGANVLTF.

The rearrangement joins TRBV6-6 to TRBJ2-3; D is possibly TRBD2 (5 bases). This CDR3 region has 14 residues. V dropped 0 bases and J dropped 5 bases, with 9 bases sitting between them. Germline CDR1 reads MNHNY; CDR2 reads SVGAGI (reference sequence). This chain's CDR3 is CASSYSRDRDTQYF. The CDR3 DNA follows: TGTGCCAGCAGTTACTCGAGGGATCGAGATACGCAGTATTTT.

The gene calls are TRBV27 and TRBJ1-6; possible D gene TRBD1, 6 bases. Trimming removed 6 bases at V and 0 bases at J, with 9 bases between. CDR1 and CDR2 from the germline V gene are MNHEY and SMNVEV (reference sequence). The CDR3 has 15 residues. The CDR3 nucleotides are TGTGCCAGCAGCACAGGGAGCTCCTATAATTCACCCCTCCACTTT. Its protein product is CASSTGSSYNSPLHF.

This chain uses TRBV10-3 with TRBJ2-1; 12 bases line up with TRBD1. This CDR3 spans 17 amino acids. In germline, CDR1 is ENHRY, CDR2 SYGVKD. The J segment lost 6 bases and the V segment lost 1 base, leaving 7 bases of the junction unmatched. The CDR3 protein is CAISELAGTGGLNEQFF. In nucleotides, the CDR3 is TGTGCCATCAGTGAGTTAGCCGGGACAGGGGGCCTCAATGAGCAGTTCTTC.

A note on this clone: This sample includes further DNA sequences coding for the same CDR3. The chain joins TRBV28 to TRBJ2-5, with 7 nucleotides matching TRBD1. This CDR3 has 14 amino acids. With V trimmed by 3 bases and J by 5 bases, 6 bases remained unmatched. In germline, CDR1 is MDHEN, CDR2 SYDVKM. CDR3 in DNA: TGTGCCAGCAGTTTCGAGGGGGCTGGGGAGACCCAGTACTTC. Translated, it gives CASSFEGAGETQYF.

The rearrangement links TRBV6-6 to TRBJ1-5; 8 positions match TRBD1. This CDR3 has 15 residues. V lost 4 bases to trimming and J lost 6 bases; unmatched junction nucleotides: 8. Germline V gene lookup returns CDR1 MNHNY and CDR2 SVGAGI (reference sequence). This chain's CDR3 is CASSFTDRAGQPQHF. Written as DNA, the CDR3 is TGTGCCAGCAGTTTCACGGACAGGGCGGGTCAGCCCCAGCATTTT.

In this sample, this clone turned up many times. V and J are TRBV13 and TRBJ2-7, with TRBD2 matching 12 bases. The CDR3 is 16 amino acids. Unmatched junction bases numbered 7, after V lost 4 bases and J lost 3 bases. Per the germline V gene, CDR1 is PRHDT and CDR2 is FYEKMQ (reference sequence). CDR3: CASSSGLAGLDYEQYF. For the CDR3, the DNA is TGTGCCAGCAGCTCCGGACTAGCGGGGCTAGACTACGAGCAGTACTTC.

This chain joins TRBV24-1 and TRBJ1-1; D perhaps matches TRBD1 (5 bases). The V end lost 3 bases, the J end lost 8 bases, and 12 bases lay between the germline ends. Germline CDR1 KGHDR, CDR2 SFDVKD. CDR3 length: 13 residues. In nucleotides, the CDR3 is TGTGCCACCAGTGATCCGGGACGGTCGGAAGCTTTCTTT. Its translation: CATSDPGRSEAFF.

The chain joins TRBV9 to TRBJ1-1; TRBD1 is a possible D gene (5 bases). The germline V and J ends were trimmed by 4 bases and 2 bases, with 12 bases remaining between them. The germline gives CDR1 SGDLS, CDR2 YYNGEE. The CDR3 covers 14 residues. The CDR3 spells CASSLEQGNTEAFF. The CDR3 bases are TGTGCCAGCAGCCTAGAGCAGGGCAACACTGAAGCTTTCTTT.

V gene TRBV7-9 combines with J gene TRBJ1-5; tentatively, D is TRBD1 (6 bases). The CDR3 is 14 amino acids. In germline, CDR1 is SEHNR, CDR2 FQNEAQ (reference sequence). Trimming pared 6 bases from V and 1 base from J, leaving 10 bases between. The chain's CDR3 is CASSEGGSNQPQHF. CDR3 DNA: TGTGCCAGCAGTGAAGGGGGAAGCAATCAGCCCCAGCATTTT.

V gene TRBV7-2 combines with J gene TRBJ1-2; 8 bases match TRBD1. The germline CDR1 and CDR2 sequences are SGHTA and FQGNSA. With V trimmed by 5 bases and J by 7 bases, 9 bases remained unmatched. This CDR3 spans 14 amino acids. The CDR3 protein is CASSQQRTGSGYTF. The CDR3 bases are TGTGCCAGCAGCCAACAGAGGACAGGGAGTGGCTACACCTTC.

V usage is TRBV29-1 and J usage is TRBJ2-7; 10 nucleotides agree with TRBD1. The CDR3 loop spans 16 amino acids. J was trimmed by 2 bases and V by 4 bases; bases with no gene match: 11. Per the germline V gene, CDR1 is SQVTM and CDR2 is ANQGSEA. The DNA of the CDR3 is TGCAGCGTTGCCCCACGGGACAGGGGACCACCCTACGAGCAGTACTTC. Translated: CSVAPRDRGPPYEQYF.

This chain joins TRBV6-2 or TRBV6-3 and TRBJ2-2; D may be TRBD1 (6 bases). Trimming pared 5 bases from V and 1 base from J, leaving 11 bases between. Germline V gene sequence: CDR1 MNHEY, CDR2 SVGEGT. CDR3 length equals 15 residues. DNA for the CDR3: TGTGCCAGCAGTCTCCAGACAGGGAACACCGGGGAGCTGTTTTTT. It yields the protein CASSLQTGNTGELFF.